This paragraph covers one T cell receptor beta chain sequence. The data originate from a study of graft-versus-host responses after intestinal transplantation. The authors processed graft tissue to release intraepithelial and lamina propria lymphocytes. Using immunoSEQ multiplex PCR, the repertoire was profiled, and TCRdb retains in-frame clones only, with some absent. The repertoire holds approximately 16,000 clones, with around 82% as singletons. The sequence derives from a human patient who received an intestinal transplant, so some T cells may come from the graft donor. The material was ileum tissue, obtained 17 days after transplant.

The CDR3 DNA is TGTGCCAGCAAGCATCAGTCCCGGAAGGACACTGAAGCTTTCTTT. Translated, it gives CASKHQSRKDTEAFF. V and J are TRBV28 and TRBJ1-1, with D hard to call. Trimming pared 7 bases from V and 3 bases from J, leaving 18 bases between. This CDR3 region has 15 residues. Germline values: CDR1 MDHEN, CDR2 SYDVKM. Full variable domain (missing parts from reference TRBV28 and TRBJ1-1): DVKVTQSSRYLVKRTGEKVFLECVQDMDHENMFWYRQDPGLGLRLIYFSYDVKMKEKGDIPEGYSVSREKKERFSLILESASTNQTSMYLCASKHQSRKDTEAFFGQGTRLTVV.